This T cell receptor (beta chain) is drawn from a study of CD8 T cells in Susac syndrome. About 0.5 to 1 ug RNA was reverse transcribed with random hexamers. An immunoSEQ multiplex PCR generated amplified TCR beta CDR3 products spanning 54 Vbeta and 13 Jbeta. Using its own MiXCR run on the immunoSEQ multiplex PCR reads, TCRdb lists one record per CDR3 protein. Seen here are 150,000 to 200,000 distinct CDR3 sequences, more than 90% observed once, and the top ten hold 0.093%. V lost 5 bases to trimming and J lost 4 bases, with 16 bases between them. Germline V gene data show CDR1 as SQVTM and CDR2 as ANQGSEA. The CDR3 loop spans 14 amino acids.

The sequence derives from a human donor with multiple sclerosis. The V and J genes are TRBV29-1 and TRBJ2-3; weak D call: TRBD2 (6 bases). The sequenced sample consisted of CD4+ T cells from PBMCs. This CDR3 reads CSVWDSSLADTQYF. The CDR3 nucleotides read TGCAGCGTTTGGGACTCCTCCCTCGCAGATACGCAGTATTTT.